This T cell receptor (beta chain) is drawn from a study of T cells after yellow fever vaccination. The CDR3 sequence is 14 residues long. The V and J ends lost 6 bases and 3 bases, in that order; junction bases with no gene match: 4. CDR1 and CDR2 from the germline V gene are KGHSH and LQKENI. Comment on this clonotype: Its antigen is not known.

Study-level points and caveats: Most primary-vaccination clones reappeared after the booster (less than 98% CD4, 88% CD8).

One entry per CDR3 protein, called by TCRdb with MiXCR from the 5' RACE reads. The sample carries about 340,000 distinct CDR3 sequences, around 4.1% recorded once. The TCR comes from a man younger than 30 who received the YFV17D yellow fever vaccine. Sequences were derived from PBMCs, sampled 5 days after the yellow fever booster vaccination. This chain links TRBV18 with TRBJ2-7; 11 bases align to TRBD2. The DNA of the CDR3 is TGTGCCAGCTCTGCGACTAGCGGGGACTACGAGCAGTACTTC. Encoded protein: CASSATSGDYEQYF.